This TCR beta chain appears in the sequencing data of a study of vaccination and CD4 T cells after COVID-19. Study overall: Investigators took post-vaccine samples a median roughly 72 days after dose two, within a range of 14 to 241. As control conditions, cultures were given either a CEFX pool serving as positive control, an HIV-1 Nef pool, or no peptide at all. In culture, cells were exposed to overlapping spike peptides from SARS-CoV-2, HCoV-NL63, HCoV-OC43 and HCoV-229E.

This clonotype has just a few counts. Its cognate antigen is unknown. V lost 1 base and J lost 2, with 9 bases in between. CDR1 DFQATT and CDR2 SNEGSKA come from the germline V gene (reference sequence). The CDR3 is 15 residues long. Treatment indicated: roughly 10-day PBMC culture with coronavirus spike peptide pools or control peptides (ViraFEST assay). Cultured CD4+ T-cell DNA underwent Oncomine TCR Beta short-read sequencing. TCRdb redid the calling of the PCR reads with MiXCR, one entry per CDR3 protein. The sample holds about 4,200 distinct CDR3 sequences, over 20% seen once. This chain links TRBV20-1 with TRBJ2-6, with a weak D call TRBD1 (6 bases). Input material: CD4+ T cells from blood, cultured in vitro. This sequence was found in a human donor who had recovered from COVID-19. CDR3 sequence: CSARGTAPGANVLTF. The CDR3 bases are TGCAGTGCTAGAGGGACAGCCCCTGGGGCCAACGTCCTGACTTTC.